These 3 T cell receptor beta chains were sequenced from one sample in a study of blood T cell repertoires in COVID-19. The assay was immunoSEQ multiplex PCR, and TCRdb's table has in-frame clones only and misses some. The table includes tens of thousands of clones, more than 80% detected once. The sample taken for sequencing was peripheral blood. These receptors came from a woman of 80 years or more with acute or convalescent COVID-19.

The chain carries TRBV7-2 and TRBJ2-3; 12 bases agree with TRBD2. This CDR3 comprises 17 residues. Germline-derived CDR1 and CDR2 are SGHTA and FQGNSA. J was trimmed by 1 base and V by 2 bases; bases with no gene match: 4. CDR3 DNA: TGTGCCAGCAGCTTATGGGCTAGCGGGGGGGGCACAGATACGCAGTATTTT. This codes for CASSLWASGGGTDTQYF.

This clone has just a few counts. This chain joins TRBV5-1 and TRBJ2-1; possibly TRBD1 for D (6 bases). The V gene lost 4 bases and the J gene lost 0 bases, with 11 bases spanning the gap. This CDR3 is 15 amino acids long. Germline CDR1 is SGHRS and CDR2 is YFSETQ. CDR3 sequence: CASSNTGSSYNEQFF. The CDR3 nucleotides are TGCGCCAGCAGCAACACAGGGAGCTCCTACAATGAGCAGTTCTTC.

The chain combines TRBV6-5 with TRBJ1-1; D is possibly TRBD1 (5 bases). The CDR3 runs to 12 residues. V lost 2 bases and J 5 bases, leaving 6 bases between the germline ends. Germline values: CDR1 MNHEY, CDR2 SVGAGI. CDR3 residues: CASSYKGTEAFF. CDR3 nucleotide sequence: TGTGCCAGCAGTTACAAGGGGACTGAAGCTTTCTTT.